This T cell receptor (beta chain) stems from a study of regulatory T cells in long-lasting Graves disease. Study conclusions and caveats: Graves' patients with persistent disease showed TCR diversity lower than patients newly diagnosed. TRBV28, TRBJ1-2 and TRBJ2-5 emerged as the favored segments in persistent disease. The number of shared public clonotypes was higher in persistent patients (more than 2,500) than new patients (around 890).

Arm-PCR of CDR3 regions and iRepertoire HTBI primers were used to build TCR beta libraries. Under the authors' procedure: In the combined samples, under 80 TRBV and 14 to 15 TRBJ segments were identified. TCRdb used MiXCR to reprocess the multiplex PCR reads, holding one entry per CDR3 protein. These V and J calls originate from TCRdb's pipeline instead of the authors' own analysis. The sample shows 300,000 to 350,000 distinct CDR3 sequences, roughly a fifth of them seen only once. Time point defined: persistent/refractory GD, antithyroid drugs over 5 years with positive TRAb. With RNA extracted from PBMCs as input, the TCR library was made. This clonotype appeared many times. The target antigen is unknown. Per germline, CDR1 SGHAT and CDR2 FQNNGV. The CDR3 has 15 residues. Unmatched junction bases numbered 6, after V lost 2 bases and J lost 2 bases.

Sequences were derived from peripheral blood mononuclear cells (PBMCs), sampled when the disease was refractory, from a patient treated with antithyroid drugs. The chain carries TRBV11-2 and TRBJ2-7; 7 bases agree with TRBD2. This sequence originates from a female donor with Graves disease. The CDR3 sequence is CASSLKLAQTYEQYF. In DNA form, the CDR3 reads TGTGCCAGCAGCTTAAAACTAGCGCAGACCTACGAGCAGTACTTC.